The 26 T cell receptor beta chains listed next were all sequenced from one sample in a study of long-term antiretroviral therapy in people with HIV. Researchers report immunoSEQ v3.0 was run at survey level. Profiled with immunoSEQ multiplex PCR; TCRdb holds only in-frame clones, not every one. Of roughly 19,000 clones listed, around nine tenths are singletons. Sequencing was performed on unsorted PBMCs, taken 0.5 years after starting antiretroviral therapy. Receptors were obtained from a man aged 35 to 55 with HIV.

This chain joins TRBV7-2 and TRBJ1-2; no clear D gene. The CDR3 length is 14 residues. Germline V gene lookup returns CDR1 SGHTA and CDR2 FQGNSA. Trimming removed 1 base at V and 0 bases at J, with 6 bases between. The CDR3 DNA reads TGTGCCAGCAGCTTAGGACGGACTAACTATGGCTACACCTTC. Translating gives CASSLGRTNYGYTF.

The chain uses TRBV10-3 and TRBJ1-3; no firm D call. The V end was cut by 3 bases, the J end by 0 bases, with 12 bases between. Per the germline V gene, CDR1 is ENHRY and CDR2 is SYGVKD. This CDR3 spans 16 amino acids. The CDR3 sequence: CAISDADPSSGNTIYF. The CDR3 coding sequence is TGTGCCATCAGTGATGCAGACCCCAGCTCTGGAAACACCATATATTTT.

This clone came up a few times. V and J are TRBV20-1 and TRBJ2-1, with D hard to call. The CDR3 is 10 amino acids. Germline CDR1 is DFQATT and CDR2 is SNEGSKA (reference sequence). V lost 3 bases and J 8 bases, leaving 5 bases between the germline ends. CDR3 residues: CSASDHEQFF. CDR3 in DNA: TGCAGTGCTAGTGACCATGAGCAGTTCTTC.

The chain links TRBV6-1 to TRBJ1-1, with 9 nucleotides matching TRBD1. Germline values: CDR1 MNHNS, CDR2 SASEGT. This CDR3 has 13 amino acids. V lost 2 bases and J lost 6; bases outside the gene matches: 1. Here the CDR3 DNA reads TGTGCCAGCAGTGAACGGGACAGGGCTGAAGCTTTCTTT. This encodes CASSERDRAEAFF.

This clone was detected only a few times. The CDR3 region is CASSQWGGTGVDEQFF. Written as DNA, the CDR3 is TGCGCCAGCAGCCAATGGGGTGGGACAGGGGTGGATGAGCAGTTCTTC. The rearrangement joins TRBV4-3 to TRBJ2-1, with TRBD1 matching 10 bases. After removal of 2 bases from V and 8 bases from J, the junction contained 9 bases not matched to a gene. Germline CDR1 reads LGHNA; CDR2 reads YSLEER. This CDR3 is built from 16 residues.

J is TRBJ2-1 and V is TRBV7-9; 15 nucleotides match TRBD2. Germline V gene lookup returns CDR1 SEHNR and CDR2 FQNEAQ (reference sequence). J gave up 2 bases and V 3 bases, and 2 bases lay outside the gene matches. CDR3 length equals 17 residues. CDR3 in amino acids: CASSFGTSGRTYNEQFF. CDR3 sequence (DNA): TGTGCCAGCAGCTTCGGGACTAGCGGGAGGACCTACAATGAGCAGTTCTTC. The variable domain in full, completed from reference TRBV7-9 and TRBJ2-1, reads DTGVSQNPRHKITKRGQNVTFRCDPISEHNRLYWYRQTLGQGPEFLTYFQNEAQLEKSRLLSDRFSAERPKGSFSTLEIQRTEQGDSAMYLCASSFGTSGRTYNEQFFGPGTRLTVL.

CDR3: CASSGAEYSNQPQHF. CDR3 bases: TGTGCCAGCAGTGGGGCAGAGTATAGCAATCAGCCCCAGCATTTT. The chain joins TRBV6-1 to TRBJ1-5, with unresolved D. Looked up from germline, CDR1 is MNHNS and CDR2 is SASEGT. V dropped 4 bases and J dropped 0 bases, with 10 bases sitting between them. The CDR3 loop spans 15 amino acids.

The chain joins TRBV28 to TRBJ1-1; TRBD1 is a possible D gene (5 bases). V gave up 7 bases and J gave up 0 bases, with 12 bases separating them. Germline CDR1 MDHEN, CDR2 SYDVKM. This CDR3 region has 14 residues. The CDR3 DNA is TGTGCCAGCATCGCGGGGGTCATGAACACTGAAGCTTTCTTT. Translated, it gives CASIAGVMNTEAFF. The full variable domain, rest sourced from reference TRBV28 and TRBJ1-1, is DVKVTQSSRYLVKRTGEKVFLECVQDMDHENMFWYRQDPGLGLRLIYFSYDVKMKEKGDIPEGYSVSREKKERFSLILESASTNQTSMYLCASIAGVMNTEAFFGQGTRLTVV.

The V call is TRBV28, the J call TRBJ2-2, with 7 bases matching TRBD2. The CDR3 covers 15 residues. After removal of 2 bases from V and 7 bases from J, the junction contained 7 bases not matched to a gene. Germline CDR1 is MDHEN and CDR2 is SYDVKM. The CDR3 DNA sequence: TGTGCCAGCAGTTTAGGTGATAGGGACTACGGGGAGCTGTTTTTT. This encodes CASSLGDRDYGELFF.

This chain joins TRBV5-1 and TRBJ2-2, with a weak D call TRBD1 (5 bases). The V end lost 6 bases, the J end lost 6 bases, and 12 bases lay between the germline ends. Germline CDR1 reads SGHRS; CDR2 reads YFSETQ. This CDR3 contains 13 residues. CDR3 sequence: CASTALGAGELFF. Here the CDR3 DNA reads TGCGCCAGCACCGCGCTAGGGGCCGGGGAGCTGTTTTTT.

The V and J genes are TRBV7-6 and TRBJ2-3, with D hard to call. The V end lost 0 bases, the J end lost 0 bases, and 7 bases lay between the germline ends. The CDR3 consists of 15 residues. Germline CDR1 SGHVS, CDR2 FNYEAQ. This CDR3 reads CASSLAGTSTDTQYF. In DNA, the CDR3 is TGTGCCAGCAGCTTAGCGGGAACTAGCACAGATACGCAGTATTTT.

The J gene is TRBJ2-2, the V gene TRBV4-3; no reliable D call. This CDR3 region has 18 residues. Germline lookup yields CDR1 LGHNA and CDR2 YSLEER. The V gene lost 2 bases and the J gene lost 7 bases, with 23 bases spanning the gap. The CDR3 DNA reads as TGCGCCAGCAGCCAAAGAAGGTTATTGGTCGGCGAGGTCGGGGAGCTGTTTTTT. Amino acid sequence: CASSQRRLLVGEVGELFF.

The chain has TRBV7-6 and TRBJ1-1, with a possible D match to TRBD1 (6 bases). Between the trimmed V and J ends, which lost 5 bases and 5 bases, there was a span of 9 bases. There are 12 residues in the CDR3. CDR1 and CDR2 from the germline V gene are SGHVS and FNYEAQ. CDR3 protein: CASSPQGTEAFF. The DNA of the CDR3 is TGTGCCAGCAGCCCACAGGGAACTGAAGCTTTCTTT.

The genes are TRBV27 and TRBJ2-7, with 9 bases that match TRBD1. V lost 5 bases and J lost 3; bases outside the gene matches: 11. Germline lookup yields CDR1 MNHEY and CDR2 SMNVEV (reference sequence). CDR3 length equals 16 residues. CDR3 loop: CASSPAADRGFYEQYF. Written as DNA, the CDR3 is TGTGCCAGCAGTCCGGCCGCCGACAGGGGGTTCTACGAGCAGTACTTC.

The chain couples TRBV6-4 to TRBJ2-2; 12 bases match TRBD2. The V and J ends lost 0 bases and 4 bases, in that order; junction bases with no gene match: 0. The CDR3 contains 16 residues. Germline values: CDR1 MRHNA, CDR2 SNTAGT. The CDR3 DNA reads as TGTGCCAGCAGTGACTCGGGACTAGCGGGCACCGGGGAGCTGTTTTTT. Translating gives CASSDSGLAGTGELFF.

CDR3 DNA sequence: TGTGCCAGTAGGACTACAGGGGTTAGCAATCAGCCCCAGCATTTT. It specifies CASRTTGVSNQPQHF. This chain connects TRBV19 to TRBJ1-5; 7 nucleotides match TRBD1. The V segment lost 6 bases and the J segment 0 bases; nucleotides outside the gene matches: 5. Germline values: CDR1 LNHDA, CDR2 SQIVND (reference sequence). This CDR3 contains 15 residues.

The genes are TRBV11-1 and TRBJ2-7; no definite D call. The CDR3 is made up of 15 amino acids. V was clipped by 1 base and J by 0 bases, with 10 bases between them. Germline V lookup: CDR1 SGHAT, CDR2 FQDESV (reference sequence). In nucleotides, the CDR3 is TGTGCCAGCAGCTTAGACGGAATCAGCTCCTACGAGCAGTACTTC. Protein: CASSLDGISSYEQYF. The entire variable domain, with the rest obtained from reference TRBV11-1 and TRBJ2-7, is as follows: EAEVAQSPRYKITEKSQAVAFWCDPISGHATLYWYRQILGQGPELLVQFQDESVVDDSQLPKDRFSAERLKGVDSTLKIQPAELGDSAMYLCASSLDGISSYEQYFGPGTRLTVT.

V and J are TRBV29-1 and TRBJ2-7; D perhaps matches TRBD1 (6 bases). CDR1 and CDR2 (germline): SQVTM, ANQGSEA. The CDR3 loop spans 11 amino acids. Trimming took 2 bases from V and 4 from J, leaving 6 bases between them. In nucleotides, the CDR3 is TGCAGCGTTGAACAGGGGTACGAGCAGTACTTC. Residues: CSVEQGYEQYF.

This chain connects TRBV5-1 to TRBJ2-5, with TRBD2 matching 9 bases. The CDR3 consists of 15 residues. Germline-derived CDR1 and CDR2 are SGHRS and YFSETQ. The V segment lost 2 bases and the J segment 0 bases; nucleotides outside the gene matches: 2. The CDR3 reads CASSFKRGDQETQYF. In nucleotides, the CDR3 is TGCGCCAGCAGCTTCAAGCGGGGGGACCAAGAGACCCAGTACTTC.

The chain joins TRBV19 to TRBJ2-5; D might be TRBD2 (5 bases). The germline V and J ends were trimmed by 8 bases and 3 bases, with 16 bases remaining between them. The germline CDR1 and CDR2 sequences are LNHDA and SQIVND (reference sequence). The CDR3 spans 14 residues. CDR3 DNA sequence: TGTGCCAGTGCCCTCTCTGAGGGCAAAGAGACCCAGTACTTC. The encoded protein is CASALSEGKETQYF.

This clone is categorized as medium-sized. The J gene is TRBJ2-2, the V gene TRBV7-9, with 8 bases matching TRBD1. The CDR3 sequence is 16 residues long. Germline lookup yields CDR1 SEHNR and CDR2 FQNEAQ (reference sequence). The V and J ends lost 6 bases and 4 bases, in that order; junction bases with no gene match: 10. The CDR3 is CASRLEDRDPTGELFF. The CDR3 DNA reads TGTGCCAGCAGGTTGGAGGACAGGGACCCCACCGGGGAGCTGTTTTTT.

The chain links TRBV28 to TRBJ1-5, with D tentatively TRBD1 (5 bases). The CDR3 loop spans 14 amino acids. Germline values: CDR1 MDHEN, CDR2 SYDVKM. Trimming removed 5 bases from V and 2 bases from J, with 10 bases in between. The CDR3 sequence is CASSELQGNQPQHF. In nucleotides, the CDR3 is TGTGCCAGCAGTGAACTACAGGGCAATCAGCCCCAGCATTTT.

V usage is TRBV6-6 and J usage is TRBJ1-5; 7 bases match TRBD1. The CDR3 runs 14 residues. Germline loops: CDR1 MNHNY, CDR2 SVGAGI (reference sequence). V lost 5 bases to trimming and J lost 4 bases; unmatched junction nucleotides: 5. CDR3 residues: CASSPGTDNQPQHF. CDR3 bases: TGTGCCAGCAGTCCCGGGACAGATAATCAGCCCCAGCATTTT.

This clone was seen just once. The gene calls are TRBV5-1 and TRBJ2-1; D is perhaps TRBD1 or TRBD2 (6 bases each). This CDR3 spans 16 amino acids. Germline CDR1 reads SGHRS; CDR2 reads YFSETQ. The ends were cut back, 0 bases at V and 4 bases at J, with 14 bases in the middle. Here the CDR3 reads CASSLGGAVSYNEQFF. In DNA form, the CDR3 reads TGCGCCAGCAGCTTGGGGGGGGCAGTAAGTTACAATGAGCAGTTCTTC.

The genes are TRBV5-5 and TRBJ1-1, with unresolved D. The CDR3 contains 9 residues. Germline V gene sequence: CDR1 SGHKS, CDR2 YYEKEE (reference sequence). Trimming cost V 4 bases and J 12 bases, with 7 bases left between them. The CDR3 is CASSTRPFF. The CDR3 DNA reads as TGTGCCAGCAGCACTAGACCTTTCTTT.

V and J are TRBV9 and TRBJ1-4; the D gene is possibly TRBD1 (5 bases). CDR1 is SGDLS and CDR2 is YYNGEE in the germline V gene. V dropped 1 base and J dropped 6 bases, with 10 bases sitting between them. This CDR3 contains 14 residues. The CDR3 DNA sequence: TGTGCCAGCAGCGTAAGGGGAGAGGATGAAAAACTGTTTTTT. Its protein product is CASSVRGEDEKLFF. The full variable domain, in which reference TRBV9 and TRBJ1-4 provide the parts outside the CDR3, is DSGVTQTPKHLITATGQRVTLRCSPRSGDLSVYWYQQSLDQGLQFLIQYYNGEERAKGNILERFSAQQFPDLHSELNLSSLELGDSALYFCASSVRGEDEKLFFGSGTQLSVL.